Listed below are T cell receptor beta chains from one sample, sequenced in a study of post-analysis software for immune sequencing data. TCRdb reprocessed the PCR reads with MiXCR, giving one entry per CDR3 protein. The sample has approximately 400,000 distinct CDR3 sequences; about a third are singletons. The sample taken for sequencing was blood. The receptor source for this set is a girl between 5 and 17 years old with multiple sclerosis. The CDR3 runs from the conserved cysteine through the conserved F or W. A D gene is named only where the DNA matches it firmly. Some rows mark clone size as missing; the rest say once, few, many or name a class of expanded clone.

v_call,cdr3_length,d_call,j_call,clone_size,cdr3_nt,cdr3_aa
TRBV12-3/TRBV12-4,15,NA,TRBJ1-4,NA,TGTGCCAGCAGCCCGGAGGGAGCAACTAATGAAAAACTGTTTTTT,CASSPEGATNEKLFF
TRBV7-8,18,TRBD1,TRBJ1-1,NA,TGTGCCAGCAGTCCTGACCGGGACAGGGGTAGGGTGAACACTGAAGCTTTCTTT,CASSPDRDRGRVNTEAFF
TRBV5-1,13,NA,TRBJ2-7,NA,TGCGCCAGCAGACCGCCAGGGACCTACGAGCAGTACTTC,CASRPPGTYEQYF
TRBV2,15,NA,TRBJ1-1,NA,TGTGCCAGCAGTGAAGCTGTAGGGGGGAACACTGAAGCTTTCTTT,CASSEAVGGNTEAFF
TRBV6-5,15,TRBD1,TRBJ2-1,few,TGTGCCAGCAGTTATTGGCTGACAGGGTCGAGTGAGCAGTTCTTC,CASSYWLTGSSEQFF
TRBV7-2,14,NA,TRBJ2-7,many,TGTGCCAGCAGCTTCCAAGCGGATGCCTACGAGCAGTACTTC,CASSFQADAYEQYF
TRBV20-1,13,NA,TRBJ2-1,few,TGCAGTGCTAGGAACCTAGAAGGCAATGAGCAGTTCTTC,CSARNLEGNEQFF
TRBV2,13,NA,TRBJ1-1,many,TGTGCCAGCAGTGACGGATTGAACACTGAAGCTTTCTTT,CASSDGLNTEAFF
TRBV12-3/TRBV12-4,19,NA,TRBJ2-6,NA,TGTGCCAGCAGCCAACGCCGACAGCGATGGGACTCTGGGGCCAACGTCCTGACTTTC,CASSQRRQRWDSGANVLTF
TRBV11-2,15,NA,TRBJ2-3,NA,TGTGCCAGCAGCTTAAGCGGAACGTTCACAGATACGCAGTATTTT,CASSLSGTFTDTQYF
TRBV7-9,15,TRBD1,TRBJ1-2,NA,TGTGCCAGCAGCGCTAGGCAGGGGGCGACCCATGGCTACACCTTC,CASSARQGATHGYTF
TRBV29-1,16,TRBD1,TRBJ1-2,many,TGCAGCGTTGAAGATCCTTTGGACAGGGAGCGCTATGGCTACACCTTC,CSVEDPLDRERYGYTF
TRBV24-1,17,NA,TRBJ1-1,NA,TGCATAACCGGTGGGGGCCAGGGTTTAGGGGTGTTTGCTGAAGCTTTCTTT,CITGGGQGLGVFAEAFF
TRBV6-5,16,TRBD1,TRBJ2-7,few,TGTGCCAGCAGTTACTCGGACAGGGGGCCCTCCTACGAGCAGTACTTC,CASSYSDRGPSYEQYF
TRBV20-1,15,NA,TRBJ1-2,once,TGCAGTGCTAGAGAGGGCTGGGACAATGGAAAAGGCTACACCTTC,CSAREGWDNGKGYTF
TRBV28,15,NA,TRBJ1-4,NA,TGTGCCAGCAGTTTACCTAATAGTCCGGCTAGTCGGCTGTTTTTT,CASSLPNSPASRLFF
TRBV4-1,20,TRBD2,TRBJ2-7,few,TGCGCCAGCAGCTCGCTGTTCTCGAGACTAGCGGGGGGGACCCCCTACGAGCAGTACTTC,CASSSLFSRLAGGTPYEQYF
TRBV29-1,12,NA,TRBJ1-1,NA,TGCAGCGTTGGGCAGCCTCTCACTGAAGCTTTCTTT,CSVGQPLTEAFF
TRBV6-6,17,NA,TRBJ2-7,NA,TGTGCCAGCAGTTACGTCGGGGGGCTACTCTACTCCTACGAGCAGTACTTC,CASSYVGGLLYSYEQYF
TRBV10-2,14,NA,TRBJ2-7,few,TGCGCCAGCAGCTTAGAGGGGTTTACCTACGAGCAGTACTTC,CASSLEGFTYEQYF
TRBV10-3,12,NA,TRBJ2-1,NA,TGTGCCTCCAGACTAGAGGCCAATGAGCAGTTCTTC,CASRLEANEQFF
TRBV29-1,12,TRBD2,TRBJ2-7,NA,TGCAGCGTTGCTGGCGGGGGCTACGAGCAGTACTTC,CSVAGGGYEQYF
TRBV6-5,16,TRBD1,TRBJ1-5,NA,TGTGCCAGCAGTTCCTTTGGCCGGGACAGGGACCAGCCCCAGCATTTT,CASSSFGRDRDQPQHF
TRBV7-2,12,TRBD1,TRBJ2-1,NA,TGTGCCAGCAGACCAACAGGGGATGAGCAGTTCTTC,CASRPTGDEQFF
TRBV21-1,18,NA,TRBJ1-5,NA,TGTGCCAGCAGCAAAGTTAATTCGAATGGCAGGGGAGATCAGCCCCAGCATTTT,CASSKVNSNGRGDQPQHF
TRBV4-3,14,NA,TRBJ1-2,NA,TGCGCCAGCAGCCAAATCGGAGCTCCATATGGCTACACCTTC,CASSQIGAPYGYTF
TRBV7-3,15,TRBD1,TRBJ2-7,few,TGTGCCAGCAGCCCAAACCGGGACAGTCTGAACGAGCAGTACTTC,CASSPNRDSLNEQYF
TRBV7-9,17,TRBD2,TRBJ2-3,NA,TGTGCCAGCAGCTCCCCCCCTAGCGGAGCTTACACAGATACGCAGTATTTT,CASSSPPSGAYTDTQYF
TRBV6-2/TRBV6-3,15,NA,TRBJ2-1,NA,TGTGCCAGCAGTCGCTCGGGGAGTTACGAAGAGACCCAGTTCTTC,CASSRSGSYEETQFF
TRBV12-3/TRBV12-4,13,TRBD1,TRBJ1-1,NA,TGTGCCAGCGGTCTGAGGGGGCCCGAAGAAGCTTTCTTT,CASGLRGPEEAFF
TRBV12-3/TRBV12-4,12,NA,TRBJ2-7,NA,TGTGCCAGCAGTTTCACAGAAGACGAGCAGTACTTC,CASSFTEDEQYF
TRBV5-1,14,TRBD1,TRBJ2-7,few,TGCGCCAGCAGCTTGAACCAGGGGGCAAACGAGCAGTACTTC,CASSLNQGANEQYF
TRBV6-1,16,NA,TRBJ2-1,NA,TGTGCCAGCAGTGAACTGAACCCTTATCGGGGCGATGAGCAGTTCTTC,CASSELNPYRGDEQFF
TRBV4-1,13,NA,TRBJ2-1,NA,TGCGCCAGCAGCCAGGTTGGGGGCAATGAGCAGTTCTTC,CASSQVGGNEQFF
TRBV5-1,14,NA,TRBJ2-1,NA,TGCGCCAGCAGCCCCGGGACTGGGGCATGGGAGCAGTTCTTC,CASSPGTGAWEQFF
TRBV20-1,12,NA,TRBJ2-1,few,TGCAGTGCTAGATCTCAAGGTAATGAGCAGTTCTTC,CSARSQGNEQFF
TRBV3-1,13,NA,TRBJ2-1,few,TGTGCCAGCAGCCAAGGAATGGACAATGAGCAGTTCTTC,CASSQGMDNEQFF